The 8 T cell receptor beta chains in this list originate from one sample, sequenced in a study of cytomegalovirus exposure and HLA in healthy donors. PCR employed 60 Vbeta and 13 Jbeta primers. Sequencing was performed with immunoSEQ multiplex PCR; in TCRdb, only in-frame clones are kept and a portion is missing. Of around 150,000 clones listed, roughly 80% are singletons. The sequencing sample was made of PBMCs. These receptors were obtained from a young man in good health and CMV-seropositive.

There are a few counts of this clone. One end of the junction does not line up with germline, which may come from a read error. The chain couples TRBV10-3 to TRBJ1-4; tentative D call: TRBD1 (6 bases). The CDR3 totals 15 residues. Germline CDR1 and CDR2: ENHRY and SYGVKD. The CDR3 DNA reads as TGTGCCAGCAGTGAAGCGGCAGGGGCTAATGAAAAACTGTTTTTT. It is translated as CASSEAAGANEKLFF.

This chain's CDR3 is CASSPRDRAYEQYF. DNA of the CDR3: TGTGCCAGCAGCCCCCGGGACAGAGCCTACGAGCAGTACTTC. The chain carries TRBV28 and TRBJ2-7, with TRBD1 identical over 7 bases. The CDR3 is 14 amino acids. Losses at the gene ends were 6 bases for V and 2 bases for J; bases not matched to a gene: 7. From germline, CDR1 is MDHEN and CDR2 SYDVKM.

The chain is built from TRBV2 and TRBJ1-5; a possible D gene is TRBD1 (5 bases). The CDR3 consists of 14 residues. Deletions cut 6 bases from V and 6 bases from J, with 15 bases between. Germline V gene sequence: CDR1 SNHLY, CDR2 FYNNEI. CDR3 amino acids: CASSADSASQPQHF. Here the CDR3 DNA reads TGTGCCAGCAGCGCTGACAGTGCGAGTCAGCCCCAGCATTTT.

This clone was seen more than once but under ten times. The CDR3 region has the DNA TGTGCCTGGGGGAAGCGGGGCCCCACAGATACGCAGTATTTT. Translating it yields CAWGKRGPTDTQYF. V usage is TRBV30 and J usage is TRBJ2-3; TRBD2 matches 7 bases. Germline trimming cut 5 bases from V and 2 bases from J; bases unmatched to any gene: 7. Germline CDR1 GTSNPN, CDR2 SVGIG (reference sequence). The CDR3 sequence is 14 residues long.

V is TRBV30 and J is TRBJ2-5, with 7 bases fitting TRBD1. CDR3 length: 15 residues. The trim removed 2 bases at V and 1 base at J, leaving 7 bases unmatched. Germline CDR1 reads GTSNPN; CDR2 reads SVGIG (reference sequence). The CDR3 sequence: CAWSPRTGGQETQYF. The CDR3 bases are TGTGCCTGGAGTCCACGGACAGGAGGCCAAGAGACCCAGTACTTC.

This clone has a handful of counts. This rearrangement joins TRBV28 to TRBJ2-1, with 9 bases lining up with TRBD2. Germline trimming cut 3 bases from V and 9 bases from J; bases unmatched to any gene: 9. In germline, CDR1 is MDHEN, CDR2 SYDVKM. This CDR3 is 15 amino acids long. Written as DNA, the CDR3 is TGTGCCAGCAGTTTCCTAGCGGGGTCGATTCTTGAGCAGTTCTTC. Its protein product is CASSFLAGSILEQFF.

The chain joins TRBV9 to TRBJ2-2, with D perhaps TRBD2 (5 bases). There are 16 residues in the CDR3. V was clipped by 0 bases and J by 5 bases, with 14 bases between them. Germline assignment: CDR1 SGDLS and CDR2 YYNGEE. The CDR3 sequence: CASSVGIASSTGELFF. As DNA, the CDR3 is TGTGCCAGCAGCGTAGGGATAGCGAGCTCTACCGGGGAGCTGTTTTTT.

The chain combines TRBV5-6 with TRBJ1-4; D is unresolved. From germline, CDR1 is SGHDT and CDR2 YYEEEE. V lost 6 bases, J lost 0 bases, and 9 bases lay in between. This CDR3 has 14 amino acids. The CDR3 DNA sequence: TGTGCCAGCAACAACCAGGCAACTAATGAAAAACTGTTTTTT. Its protein is CASNNQATNEKLFF.